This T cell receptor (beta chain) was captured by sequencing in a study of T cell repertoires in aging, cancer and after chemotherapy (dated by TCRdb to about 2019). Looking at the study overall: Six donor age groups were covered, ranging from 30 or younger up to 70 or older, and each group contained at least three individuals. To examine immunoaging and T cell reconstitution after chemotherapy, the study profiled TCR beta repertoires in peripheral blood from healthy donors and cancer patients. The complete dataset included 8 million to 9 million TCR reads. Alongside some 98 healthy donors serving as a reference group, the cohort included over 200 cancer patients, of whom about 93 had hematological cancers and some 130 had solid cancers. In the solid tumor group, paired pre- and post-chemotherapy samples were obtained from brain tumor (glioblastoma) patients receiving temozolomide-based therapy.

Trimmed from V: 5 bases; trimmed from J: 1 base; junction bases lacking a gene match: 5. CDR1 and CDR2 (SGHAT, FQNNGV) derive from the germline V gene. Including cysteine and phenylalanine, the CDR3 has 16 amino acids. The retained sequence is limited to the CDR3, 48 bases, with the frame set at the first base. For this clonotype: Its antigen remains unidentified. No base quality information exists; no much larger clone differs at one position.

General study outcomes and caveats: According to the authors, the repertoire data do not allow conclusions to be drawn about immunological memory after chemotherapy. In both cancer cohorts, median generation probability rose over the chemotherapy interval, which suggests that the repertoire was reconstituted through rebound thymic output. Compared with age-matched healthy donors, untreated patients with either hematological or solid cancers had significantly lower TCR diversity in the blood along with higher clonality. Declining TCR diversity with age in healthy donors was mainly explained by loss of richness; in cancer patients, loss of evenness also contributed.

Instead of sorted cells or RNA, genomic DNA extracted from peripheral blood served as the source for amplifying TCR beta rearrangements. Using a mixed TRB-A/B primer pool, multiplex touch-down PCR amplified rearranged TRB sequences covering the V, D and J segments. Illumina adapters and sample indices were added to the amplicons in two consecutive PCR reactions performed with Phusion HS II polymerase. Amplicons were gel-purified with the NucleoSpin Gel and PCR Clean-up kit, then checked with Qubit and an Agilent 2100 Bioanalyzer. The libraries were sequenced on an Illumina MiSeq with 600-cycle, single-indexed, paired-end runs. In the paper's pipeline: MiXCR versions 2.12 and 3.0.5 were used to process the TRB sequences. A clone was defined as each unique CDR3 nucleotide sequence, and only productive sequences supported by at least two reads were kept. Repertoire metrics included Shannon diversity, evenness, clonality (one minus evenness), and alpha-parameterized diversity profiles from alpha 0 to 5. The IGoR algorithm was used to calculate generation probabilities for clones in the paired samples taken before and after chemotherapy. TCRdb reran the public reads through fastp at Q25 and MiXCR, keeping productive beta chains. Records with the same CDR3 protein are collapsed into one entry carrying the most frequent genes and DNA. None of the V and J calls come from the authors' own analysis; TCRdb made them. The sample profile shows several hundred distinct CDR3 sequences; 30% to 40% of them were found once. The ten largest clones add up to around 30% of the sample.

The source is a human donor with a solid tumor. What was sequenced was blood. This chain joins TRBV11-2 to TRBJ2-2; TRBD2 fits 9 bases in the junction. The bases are TGTGCCAGCAGCGCTCAACTAGCGGGGAACACCGGGGAGCTGTTTTTT. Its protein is CASSAQLAGNTGELFF.